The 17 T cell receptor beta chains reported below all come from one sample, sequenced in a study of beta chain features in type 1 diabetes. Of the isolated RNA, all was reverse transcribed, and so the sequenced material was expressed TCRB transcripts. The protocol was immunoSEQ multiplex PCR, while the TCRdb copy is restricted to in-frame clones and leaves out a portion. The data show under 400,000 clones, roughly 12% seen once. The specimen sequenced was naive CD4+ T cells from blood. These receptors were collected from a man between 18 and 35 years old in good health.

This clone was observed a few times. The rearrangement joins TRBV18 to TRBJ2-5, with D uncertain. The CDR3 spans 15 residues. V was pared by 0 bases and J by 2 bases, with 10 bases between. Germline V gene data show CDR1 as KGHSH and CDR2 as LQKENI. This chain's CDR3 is CASSPPGRRQETQYF. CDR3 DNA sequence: TGTGCCAGCTCACCACCGGGCAGGCGACAAGAGACCCAGTACTTC.

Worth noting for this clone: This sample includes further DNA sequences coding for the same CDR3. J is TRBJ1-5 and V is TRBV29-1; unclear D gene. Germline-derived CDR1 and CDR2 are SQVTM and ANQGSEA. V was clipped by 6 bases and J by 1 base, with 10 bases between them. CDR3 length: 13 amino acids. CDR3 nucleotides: TGCAGCGTCGTATCGGGGAGCAATCAGCCCCAGCATTTT. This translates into CSVVSGSNQPQHF.

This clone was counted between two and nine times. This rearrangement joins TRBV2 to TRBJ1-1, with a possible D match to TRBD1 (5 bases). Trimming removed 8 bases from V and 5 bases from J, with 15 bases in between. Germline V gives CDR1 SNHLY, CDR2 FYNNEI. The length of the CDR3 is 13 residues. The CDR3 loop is CASGSREETEAFF. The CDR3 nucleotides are TGTGCCAGCGGAAGCAGGGAAGAGACTGAAGCTTTCTTT.

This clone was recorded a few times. This chain's CDR3 is CATRTTRSNNQPQHF. The CDR3 nucleotides read TGTGCCACCAGAACCACGAGGAGTAACAATCAGCCCCAGCATTTT. The V call is TRBV6-1, the J call TRBJ1-5, with D uncertain. The CDR3 sequence is 15 residues long. The V end lost 10 bases, the J end lost 3 bases, and 19 bases lay between the germline ends. The germline gives CDR1 MNHNS, CDR2 SASEGT.

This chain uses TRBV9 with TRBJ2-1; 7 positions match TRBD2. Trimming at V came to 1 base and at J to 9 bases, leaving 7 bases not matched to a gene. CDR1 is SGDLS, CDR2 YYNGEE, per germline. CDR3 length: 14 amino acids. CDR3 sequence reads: CASSVTSESTEQFF. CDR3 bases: TGTGCCAGCAGCGTAACTAGCGAAAGTACTGAGCAGTTCTTC.

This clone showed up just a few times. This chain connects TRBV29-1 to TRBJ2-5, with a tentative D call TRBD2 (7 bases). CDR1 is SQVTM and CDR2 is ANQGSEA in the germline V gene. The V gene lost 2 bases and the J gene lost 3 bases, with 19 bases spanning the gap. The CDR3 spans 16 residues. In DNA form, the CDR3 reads TGCAGCGTTGAAATAACGGGGGGCGCCTGGGAAGAGACCCAGTACTTC. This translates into CSVEITGGAWEETQYF.

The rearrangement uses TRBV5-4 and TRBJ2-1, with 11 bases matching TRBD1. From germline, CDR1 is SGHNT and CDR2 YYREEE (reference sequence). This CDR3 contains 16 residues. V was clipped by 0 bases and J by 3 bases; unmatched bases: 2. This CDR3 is CASSLGGTGGYNEQFF. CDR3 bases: TGTGCCAGCAGCTTGGGGGGGACAGGGGGCTACAATGAGCAGTTCTTC.

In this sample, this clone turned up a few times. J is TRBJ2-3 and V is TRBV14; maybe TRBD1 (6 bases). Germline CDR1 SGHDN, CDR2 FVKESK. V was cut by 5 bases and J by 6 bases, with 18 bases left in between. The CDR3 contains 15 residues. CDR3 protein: CASSMVRGTIDTQYF. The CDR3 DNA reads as TGTGCCAGCAGCATGGTGAGGGGGACGATCGATACGCAGTATTTT.

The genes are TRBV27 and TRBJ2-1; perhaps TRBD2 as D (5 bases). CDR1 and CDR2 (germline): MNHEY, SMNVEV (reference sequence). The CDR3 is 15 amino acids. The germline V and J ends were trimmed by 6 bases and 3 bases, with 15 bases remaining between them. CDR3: CASRVGARGYNEQFF. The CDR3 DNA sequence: TGTGCCAGCAGAGTCGGCGCTCGGGGCTACAATGAGCAGTTCTTC.

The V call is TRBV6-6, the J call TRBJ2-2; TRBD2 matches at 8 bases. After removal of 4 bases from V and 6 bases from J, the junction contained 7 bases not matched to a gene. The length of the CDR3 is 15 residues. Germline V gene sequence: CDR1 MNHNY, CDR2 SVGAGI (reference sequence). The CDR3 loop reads CASSSGTSMAGELFF. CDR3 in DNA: TGTGCCAGCAGTTCCGGGACTAGTATGGCCGGGGAGCTGTTTTTT.

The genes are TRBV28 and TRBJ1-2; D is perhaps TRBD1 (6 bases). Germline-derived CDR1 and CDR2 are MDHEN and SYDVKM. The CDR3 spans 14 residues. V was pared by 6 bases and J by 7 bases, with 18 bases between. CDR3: CASSPHDRTGGYTF. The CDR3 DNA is TGTGCCAGCAGCCCTCACGACAGGACCGGTGGCTACACCTTC.

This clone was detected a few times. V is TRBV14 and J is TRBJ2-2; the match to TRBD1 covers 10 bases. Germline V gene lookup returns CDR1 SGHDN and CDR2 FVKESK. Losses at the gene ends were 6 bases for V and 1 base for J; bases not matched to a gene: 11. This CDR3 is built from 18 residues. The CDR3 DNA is TGTGCCAGCAGTTCCGGGACAGGGGCGGGCCGGAACACCGGGGAGCTGTTTTTT. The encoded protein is CASSSGTGAGRNTGELFF.

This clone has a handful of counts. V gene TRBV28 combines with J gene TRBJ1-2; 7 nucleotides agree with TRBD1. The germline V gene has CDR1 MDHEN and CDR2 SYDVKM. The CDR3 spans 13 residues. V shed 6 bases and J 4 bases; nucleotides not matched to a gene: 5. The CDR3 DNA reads TGTGCCAGCAGAAGGGGACAGTCCTATGGCTACACCTTC. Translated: CASRRGQSYGYTF.

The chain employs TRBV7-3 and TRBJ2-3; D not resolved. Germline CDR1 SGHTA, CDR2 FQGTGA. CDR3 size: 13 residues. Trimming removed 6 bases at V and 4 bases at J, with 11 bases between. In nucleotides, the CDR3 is TGTGCCAGCAGATCCTCCCTTCCAGATACGCAGTATTTT. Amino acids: CASRSSLPDTQYF.

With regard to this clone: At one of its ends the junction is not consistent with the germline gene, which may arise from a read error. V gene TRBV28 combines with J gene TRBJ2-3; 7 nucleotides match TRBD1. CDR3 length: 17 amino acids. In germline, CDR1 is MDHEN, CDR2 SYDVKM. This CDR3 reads CASSLWGQSDSKDTQYF. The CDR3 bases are TGTGCCAGCAGTTTATGGGGACAGTCTGATAGCAAAGATACGCAGTATTTT.

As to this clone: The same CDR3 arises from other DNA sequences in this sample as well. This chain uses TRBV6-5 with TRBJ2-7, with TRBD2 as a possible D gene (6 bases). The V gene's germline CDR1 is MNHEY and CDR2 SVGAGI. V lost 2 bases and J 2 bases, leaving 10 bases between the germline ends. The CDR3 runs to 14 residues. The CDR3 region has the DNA TGTGCCAGCAGTTACGCGGGGACCCCCTACGAGCAGTACTTC. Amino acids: CASSYAGTPYEQYF.

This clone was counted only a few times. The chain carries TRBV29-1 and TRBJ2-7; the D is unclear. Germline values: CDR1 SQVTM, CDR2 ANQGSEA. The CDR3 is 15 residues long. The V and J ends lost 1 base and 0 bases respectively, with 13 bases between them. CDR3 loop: CSVEGGGVSSYEQYF. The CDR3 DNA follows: TGCAGCGTTGAAGGAGGCGGAGTTAGCTCCTACGAGCAGTACTTC.